The rows below give T cell receptor beta chains drawn from one sample of a study of human T cells and chemical hapten exposure. TCRdb independently ran MiXCR on the RACE reads; one entry per CDR3 protein. The sample includes about 80,000 distinct CDR3 sequences, around 13% seen only once; the top ten take roughly 4.5%. The material was whole blood, obtained in connection with sensitization to the hapten diphenylcyclopropenone (DPC). All receptors derive from a woman between 45 and 60 years old with alopecia areata. Some clones in this sample may be carry-over from other donors' samples. Both conserved end residues are part of each CDR3. D genes are given only for firm matches. Size values are once, few and many counts, or a class for expanded clones, and some rows have none.

-	TRBV7-2	-	TRBJ2-3	TGTGCCAGCTCTAATCCTAGCACAGATACGCAGTATTTT	CASSNPSTDTQYF
few	TRBV7-9	-	TRBJ2-4	TGTGCCAGCAGCTTAGGGGGACCAATGAAAAACATTCAGTACTTC	CASSLGGPMKNIQYF
-	TRBV19	-	TRBJ1-2	TGTGCCAGTAGGTCCTCAGGGGCCTATGGCTACACCTTC	CASRSSGAYGYTF
-	TRBV11-2	TRBD2	TRBJ2-4	TGTGCCAGCAGCCACCAGGGACTAGCGGGAGGGGCCAAAAACATTCAGTACTTC	CASSHQGLAGGAKNIQYF
few	TRBV3-1	-	TRBJ2-7	TGTGCCAGCAGCCAAGATAGGGGCGAGCAGTACTTC	CASSQDRGEQYF
-	TRBV6-6	-	TRBJ2-7	TGTGCCAGCAGATCCGGGAGCAACTCCTACGAGCAGTACTTC	CASRSGSNSYEQYF
-	TRBV19	TRBD2	TRBJ2-3	TGTGCCAGTTCCCTGGGAGGACTAGTCACAGATACGCAGTATTTT	CASSLGGLVTDTQYF
few	TRBV20-1	TRBD2	TRBJ2-1	TGCAGTGCTAGAGTACATAGCGGGATGCAGTTCTTC	CSARVHSGMQFF
-	TRBV11-2	-	TRBJ2-1	TGTGCCAGCAGCGCGACAAGATCGGAGCAGTTCTTC	CASSATRSEQFF
many	TRBV7-2	-	TRBJ1-3	TGTGCCAGCAGCTTATCAGGGGCCTCTGGAAACACCATATATTTT	CASSLSGASGNTIYF
-	TRBV6-1	TRBD1	TRBJ2-1	TGTGCCAGCAGTCCTAGACAGGGTCCCTACAATGAGCAGTTCTTC	CASSPRQGPYNEQFF
-	TRBV20-1	TRBD2	TRBJ2-1	TGCAGTGCAACAAGCGGGAGGAGCTCCTACAATGAGCAGTTCTTC	CSATSGRSSYNEQFF
few	TRBV11-3	TRBD1	TRBJ2-7	TGTGCCAGCAGCAGTAACCCCCCGGGACAGTTGGGGAACGAGCAGTACTTC	CASSSNPPGQLGNEQYF
-	TRBV18	-	TRBJ2-1	TGTGCCAGCTCACCGACAGTCTACAATGAGCAGTTCTTC	CASSPTVYNEQFF
few	TRBV18	-	TRBJ1-1	TGTGCCAGCTCACCAAGCTGGGAGAACACTGAAGCTTTCTTT	CASSPSWENTEAFF
-	TRBV27	TRBD1	TRBJ1-4	TGTGCCAGCAGTCCTATCCGTAGGGGGCTCCTCATTAATGAAAAACTGTTTTTT	CASSPIRRGLLINEKLFF
many	TRBV9	-	TRBJ2-2	TGTGCCAGCAGCCCGCCCGTCGGGGAGCTGTTTTTT	CASSPPVGELFF
-	TRBV10-2	-	TRBJ2-5	TGCGCCAGCAGTGTGTTTGGTGCAGGACAAGAGACCCAGTACTTC	CASSVFGAGQETQYF
-	TRBV2	-	TRBJ1-4	TGTGCCAGCAGTCGACTCGGACAGCTGGGTGAAAAACTGTTTTTT	CASSRLGQLGEKLFF
-	TRBV7-9	TRBD1	TRBJ2-4	TGTGCCAGCAGCATGGGACAGCATCTAGCCAAAAACATTCAGTACTTC	CASSMGQHLAKNIQYF
few	TRBV30	-	TRBJ1-5	TGTGCCTGGAGCGTCAATAGCAATCAGCCCCAGCATTTT	CAWSVNSNQPQHF
few	TRBV3-1	-	TRBJ1-1	TGTGCCAGCAGCCAAACTGGGTCGGACACTGAAGCTTTCTTT	CASSQTGSDTEAFF
-	TRBV7-9	-	TRBJ2-3	TGTGCCAGCAGCTCTGACCGGTGGTGGGAGTGGGGCACAGATACGCAGTATTTT	CASSSDRWWEWGTDTQYF
-	TRBV20-1	-	TRBJ1-1	TGCAGTGCAAGTGTGAGGGCTGAAGAGGATACTGAAGCTTTCTTT	CSASVRAEEDTEAFF
-	TRBV24-1	-	TRBJ2-2	TGTGCCACCTACCAGACGTCCAAAGTTCCCACCGGGGCGAGCACCGGGGAGCTGTTTTTT	CATYQTSKVPTGASTGELFF
many	TRBV3-1	TRBD2	TRBJ2-7	TGTGCCAGCAGCCAAGGGACTAGCGGGAGCTACGAGCAGTACTTC	CASSQGTSGSYEQYF
few	TRBV5-4	-	TRBJ2-2	TGTGCCAGCAGCTTTCCTCACGGGGGCGAAACCGGGGAGCTGTTTTTT	CASSFPHGGETGELFF
many	TRBV27	-	TRBJ2-4	TGTGCCAGCAGTATGACAGTAGTCGACGCCAAAAACATTCAGTACTTC	CASSMTVVDAKNIQYF
many	TRBV19	-	TRBJ2-5	TGTGCCAGTAGTATAGCTGAGACCCAGTACTTC	CASSIAETQYF
-	TRBV18	TRBD1	TRBJ1-1	TGTGCCAGCTCACCAGGAGGGGGCTTGGGCACTGAAGCTTTCTTT	CASSPGGGLGTEAFF
many	TRBV28	TRBD1	TRBJ1-1	TGTGCCAGCAGTCGTCCCGGGACAGGGATAGCTTTCTTT	CASSRPGTGIAFF
-	TRBV3-1	-	TRBJ1-1	TGTGCCAGCAGCCAACCCGGGCACGCAGAAGCTTTCTTT	CASSQPGHAEAFF
few	TRBV18	-	TRBJ1-1	TGTGCCAGCTCACTCCGGGGGGGCGAGAACACTGAAGCTTTCTTT	CASSLRGGENTEAFF
once	TRBV4-3	-	TRBJ2-7	TGCGCCAGCAGCCAAGATTGGGACGGTCCCTACGAGCAGTACTTC	CASSQDWDGPYEQYF
-	TRBV12-3/TRBV12-4	-	TRBJ2-3	TGTGCCAGCAGTTTAAATCGGGCGATTAGCACAGATACGCAGTATTTT	CASSLNRAISTDTQYF
-	TRBV7-2	-	TRBJ1-4	TGTGCCAGCAGCTACGGGAATAATGAAAAACTGTTTTTT	CASSYGNNEKLFF
-	TRBV19	-	TRBJ1-2	TGTGCCAGTACCCCGGTAGGAGAGCCAGAGCATGGCTACACCTTC	CASTPVGEPEHGYTF
few	TRBV12-3/TRBV12-4	-	TRBJ1-1	TGTGCCAGCAGCCGCGGCCCGGGGACTGAAGCTTTCTTT	CASSRGPGTEAFF
-	TRBV14	-	TRBJ2-3	TGTGCCAGCAGCCGGAGGTTCACAGATACGCAGTATTTT	CASSRRFTDTQYF
few	TRBV12-3/TRBV12-4	TRBD1	TRBJ1-5	TGTGCCAGCAGCCCGGGACAGGAACGCAATCAGCCCCAGCATTTT	CASSPGQERNQPQHF
few	TRBV5-1	-	TRBJ2-2	TGCGCCAGCAGCGATAGGATGGACTCCACGAGTACCGGGGAGCTGTTTTTT	CASSDRMDSTSTGELFF
-	TRBV30	-	TRBJ2-6	TGTGCCAGGACAGTGTTGTCTGGGGCCAACGTCCTGACTTTC	CARTVLSGANVLTF
few	TRBV5-1	-	TRBJ2-3	TGCGCCAGCAGCACCTTTTCTAGCACAGATACGCAGTATTTT	CASSTFSSTDTQYF
few	TRBV19	-	TRBJ2-1	TGTGCCAGTACCACGGGACATACATTGAAAGTTCCCAATGAGCAGTTCTTC	CASTTGHTLKVPNEQFF
-	TRBV20-1	-	TRBJ1-1	TGCAGTGCTAGAGATCAAGGACGATTCACTGAAGCTTTCTTT	CSARDQGRFTEAFF
-	TRBV7-2	TRBD2	TRBJ2-7	TGTGCCAGCAGCAAAGGACTAGCGGGAGGGTCCTACGAGCAGTACTTC	CASSKGLAGGSYEQYF
few	TRBV28	-	TRBJ2-5	TGTGCCAGCAGTTCTAACTACCAAGAGACCCAGTACTTC	CASSSNYQETQYF
-	TRBV12-3/TRBV12-4	-	TRBJ1-6	TGTGCCAGCAGTTTCCATCCTAGACCCCTCCACTTT	CASSFHPRPLHF
-	TRBV7-2	-	TRBJ1-3	TGTGCCAGCGGGTCCTCTGGAAACACCATATATTTT	CASGSSGNTIYF
-	TRBV10-2	-	TRBJ2-7	TGCGCCAGCAGTGATTCCATCTACGAGCAGTACTTC	CASSDSIYEQYF
-	TRBV18	-	TRBJ2-2	TGTGCCAGCTCACCCGTCCATGGGAACACCGGGGAGCTGTTTTTT	CASSPVHGNTGELFF
-	TRBV27	TRBD1	TRBJ2-7	TGTGCCAGCAGCGAACGAGGGACAGACCTCTACGAGCAGTACTTC	CASSERGTDLYEQYF
-	TRBV6-5	-	TRBJ1-1	TGTGCCAGCAGTTCCCGCCCGCGCCCTAAGGGGACTGAAGCTTTCTTT	CASSSRPRPKGTEAFF